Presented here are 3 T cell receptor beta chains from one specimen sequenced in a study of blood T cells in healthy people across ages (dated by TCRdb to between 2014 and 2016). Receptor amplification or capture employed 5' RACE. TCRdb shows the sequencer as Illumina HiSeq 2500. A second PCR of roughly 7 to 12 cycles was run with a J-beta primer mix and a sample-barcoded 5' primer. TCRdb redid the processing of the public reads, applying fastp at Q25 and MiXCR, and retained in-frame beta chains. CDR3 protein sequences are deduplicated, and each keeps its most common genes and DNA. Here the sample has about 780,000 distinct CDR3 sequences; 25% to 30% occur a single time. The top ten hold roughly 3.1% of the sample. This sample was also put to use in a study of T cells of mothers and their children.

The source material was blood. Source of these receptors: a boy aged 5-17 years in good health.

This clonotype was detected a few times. The DNA for the CDR3 is TGTGCCAGCAGTGATGGGACAGGGGGTTACACCGGGGAGCTGTTTTTT. Its translation is CASSDGTGGYTGELFF. This sequence joins TRBV25-1 and TRBJ2-2, with TRBD1 identical over 11 bases. Germline-derived CDR1 and CDR2 are MGHDK and SYGVNS. V gave up 3 bases and J gave up 3 bases; unmatched junction bases: 3. This CDR3 spans 16 amino acids.

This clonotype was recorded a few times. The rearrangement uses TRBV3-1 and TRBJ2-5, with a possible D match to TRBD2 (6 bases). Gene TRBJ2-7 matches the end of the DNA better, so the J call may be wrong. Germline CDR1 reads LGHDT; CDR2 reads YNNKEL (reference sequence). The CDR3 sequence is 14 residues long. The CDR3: CASSQEAGTIEQYF. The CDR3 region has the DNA TGTGCCAGCAGCCAAGAGGCGGGGACGATCGAGCAGTACTTC.

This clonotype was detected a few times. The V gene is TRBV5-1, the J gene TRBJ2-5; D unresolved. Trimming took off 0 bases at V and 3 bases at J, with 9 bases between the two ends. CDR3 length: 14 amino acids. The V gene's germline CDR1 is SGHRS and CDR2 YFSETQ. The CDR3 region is CASSLAGQKETQYF. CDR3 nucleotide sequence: TGCGCCAGCAGCTTGGCTGGGCAGAAAGAGACCCAGTACTTC. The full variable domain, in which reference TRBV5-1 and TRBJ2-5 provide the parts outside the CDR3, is KAGVTQTPRYLIKTRGQQVTLSCSPISGHRSVSWYQQTPGQGLQFLFEYFSETQRNKGNFPGRFSGRQFSNSRSEMNVSTLELGDSALYLCASSLAGQKETQYFGPGTRLLVL.